These T cell receptor beta chains were read from a single sample in a study of T cell responses to AZD1222 COVID-19 vaccine. Using immunoSEQ multiplex PCR, the repertoire was profiled, and TCRdb retains in-frame clones only, with some absent. This table holds 150,000 to 200,000 clones, roughly 87% found once. The specimen comprised peripheral blood, sampled on day 0 of AZD1222 vaccination. Receptors were obtained from an adult in good health. Both conserved end residues are trimmed from each CDR3. Only part of the rows carry a size: once, few, many, or a class if the clone is expanded.

abundance | v_gene | CDR3aa
- | TRBV30 | AWSPGATNEKLF
- | TRBV11-2 | ASSLDRGQPQH
- | TRBV28 | ASRNTGMGQPQH
- | TRBV11-2 | ASSPGQGYSYEQY
- | TRBV27 | ASSFRRSQQGDQH
once | TRBV30 | AWSVVVYSPLH
- | TRBV28 | ASISPGQRTGELF
- | TRBV29-1 | SVVAAPLTDTQY
- | TRBV19 | ASSIDRGSAGNTIY
- | TRBV5-6 | ASRLRGTGIGEQY
- | TRBV4-2 | ASSQRPFGKNTIY
- | TRBV6-5 | ASSRGGTEAF
- | TRBV19 | ASSMFGDRLLYGYT
- | TRBV5-1 | ASSSDPGQFNSPLH
once | TRBV7-3 | ASSSRQPTASGANVLT
once | TRBV6-6 | ASSDRALSNQPQH
- | TRBV7-9 | ASSPDTEYGYT
- | TRBV15 | ATSRDSRGTYNEQF
- | TRBV7-6 | ASSLEEGFNQPQH
- | TRBV11-2 | ASSVRGLAGLEQF
- | TRBV6-4 | ASSDQGQGYGYT
once | TRBV28 | ASNGRTRNEQF
- | TRBV30 | AWSAQSYEQY
- | TRBV18 | ASSSWGGRNQPQH
- | TRBV7-8 | ASSLVAGDTQY
- | TRBV30 | AWSLDRGAEAF
once | TRBV27 | ASSLWGGTSGRTYEQY
- | TRBV19 | ASSIRGYEQY
- | TRBV6-5 | ASSYYRTGAYEQY
- | TRBV2 | ASRALDRGREAF
- | TRBV19 | ASSSPGMAGYT
- | TRBV4-2 | ASSRRLDAKNIQY
- | TRBV7-9 | ASSVRSDEQF
- | TRBV10-2 | ASIVRGGASGSPSYEQY
- | TRBV18 | ASSPDASNQPQH
few | TRBV19 | ASSIGQGSYEQY
- | TRBV5-1 | ASSLRGDNEQF
once | TRBV7-9 | ASSFSGTDRNQPQH
- | TRBV5-1 | ASSSRTGGYEQY
- | TRBV27 | ASSFEREDPYEQY
few | TRBV11-2 | ASSFGPGQGRVNEQY
- | TRBV3-1/TRBV3-2 | ASSPGLAIHEQF
few | TRBV12-5 | ASGLDYHALLSSYEQY
once | TRBV3-1/TRBV3-2 | ASSQKGTRNTIY
- | TRBV6-6 | ASQTGAYNEQF